This TCR beta chain comes out of a study of shared clonotypes between healthy human individuals. Clones were read by immunoSEQ multiplex PCR, and TCRdb kept only the in-frame ones, dropping some. The sample comprises more than 1,200,000 clones, roughly 98.5% of which are singletons, and around 0.38% rests with the top ten. Donors comprised healthy HIV-negative adults lacking recent acute infections or vaccinations. As to this clone: This specimen includes other DNA sequences encoding the same CDR3.

The material sequenced was naive CD4+ T cells sorted from blood. Regarding subset: CD45RA+ positively selected. The clonotype was recovered from a young man in good health.

The CDR3 region has the DNA TGTGCCAGCAGCTTCAGTGCAACTAATGAAAAACTGTTTTTT. Translated, it gives CASSFSATNEKLFF. The chain combines TRBV9 with TRBJ1-4; D gene ambiguous. From germline, CDR1 is SGDLS and CDR2 YYNGEE. The CDR3 is made up of 14 amino acids. V dropped 4 bases and J dropped 0 bases, with 7 bases sitting between them.